This T cell receptor beta chain was sequenced in a study of cytomegalovirus exposure and HLA in healthy donors (dated by TCRdb to about 2017). In terms of the full investigation: In an earlier analysis of 450 to 750 of the donors, about 270 Gb of sequence data and 100 million or so unique TCR beta sequences from some 170 million T cells were reported. The study was designed to test whether signatures of past pathogen exposure could be identified by cataloging public T cell receptors. HLA typing included class I and class II loci at four-digit resolution. Along with the approximately 650-subject first cohort, a separate validation cohort of over 90 different subjects was used. To study patterns of TCR occurrence, a later analysis re-analyzed previously published TCR beta repertoires from around 700 donors and added high-resolution HLA genotyping. An early release covering 550 to 700 HLA-typed donors comprised 300 to 350 gigabases of sequencing data and approximately 80 million unique TCR sequences. Among approximately 370 genotyped donors of the cohort, an average of roughly 230,000 unique TCR beta nucleotide sequences was sequenced per donor, of which about 20% were non-productive. Alongside the repertoire data, information on donor age, sex, ethnicity and CMV serostatus was compiled. The study profiled the T cell repertoires of under 850 subjects by immunosequencing and related them to cytomegalovirus serostatus. High-throughput TCR immunosequencing, statistical association of individual TCRs with disease status, and machine learning were combined to predict cytomegalovirus infection status. Among the approximately 420 genotyped donors, under 90% belonged to the genetic ancestry cluster associated with self-reported Caucasian donors. Roughly five DR-DQ haplotypes were handled as single units for association and clustering, since linkage in the cohort was strong. All discovery cohort repertoires had been generated on a single sequencing platform. The number of donors typed differed by locus, with roughly 629-640 for A, B, C, DRB1 and DQB1, more than 500 for DQA1, approximately 580 for DPA1, and some 440 for DPB1. Rather than using new phenotypic data, the later analysis identified candidate immune exposures from TCR beta sequences and from how often those sequences occurred across donors. An earlier analysis of around 580 of the donors used high-throughput TCR beta sequencing to judge whether each TCR beta V gene segment behaved as functional or pseudogenic. A later genetic analysis used genome-wide SNP genotypes for 398 of the 666 donors, treating that subset as a discovery cohort.

In total, just over 650 healthy bone marrow donors made up the cohort. All cohort members were sampled while nominally healthy, although unrecorded immune exposures were likely present. The donor was CMV seronegative and was included in the group of a few hundred seronegative cohort members. A peripheral blood sample was collected from each donor, and TCR beta sequencing was performed on peripheral blood mononuclear cells. The Qiagen DNeasy Blood Extraction Kit was used to extract genomic DNA from the blood cell samples. V trim: 3 bases; J trim: 3 bases; unmatched bases: 3. The CDR3 sequence holds 15 residues, the cysteine and phenylalanine included. The DNA shown is the 45-base CDR3, in frame from base 1. Via the germline V gene, CDR1 is SGHDN and CDR2 FVKESK. About this clone: The antigen it recognizes is unknown. Base quality data are lacking; no much larger clone is found one base away.

The paper's findings and limits, for the study overall: In vitro tests confirmed that a few of the cytomegalovirus-associated TCR beta chains recognize cytomegalovirus antigens. Assigning TCR associations to individual alleles was difficult when HLA alleles, especially DR and DQ, strongly co-occurred. Broadly in line with IMGT annotations, most TCR beta V segments showed up in productive rearrangements about 87% or about 30% of the time in an earlier analysis of some 590 of the donors. Compared with equally common non-associated chains, HLA-associated TCR beta chains in a later analysis were more clonally expanded and had lower generation probabilities. Most CMV-associated TCR beta chains appeared to be HLA-restricted in a later analysis, and the HLA associations seemed to be driven largely by CMV exposure. In a later genetic analysis, fewer N-insertions in productive TCRs were reported among donors in an Asian-associated ancestry cluster than the roughly 640-donor mean. The classifier was reported to diagnose cytomegalovirus status with high specificity and sensitivity in both the original and validation cohorts. A cluster of highly shared sequence variants was judged likely to represent a technical artifact of the sequencing pipeline. Most TCR sequences were seen in very few donors, while some public TCRs were found in many individuals. A later analysis found that TCR association rates varied across HLA loci, with DRB1 alleles showing the most associated TCRs and HLA-C alleles the fewest. The study gave a list of 150 to 200 TCR beta chains associated with cytomegalovirus. Roughly uniform sequencing depth across donors was assumed in presence/absence analyses, although this assumption may not hold. Approximately 18 rarely observed V segments, including chromosome 9 orphons, were excluded from the earlier analysis of several hundred of the donors because counts were too low. Because the 87-base-pair reads could not distinguish some IMGT-functional V segments, including TRBV6-2 and TRBV6-3, those segments were excluded. Immune exposure information for the cohort was limited to CMV serostatus. Only TCR beta chains were sequenced in this cohort, and the absence of alpha or paired-chain data limited detectable features. The authors suggested that the approach could potentially be generalized to other disease states and immunological phenotypes. According to a later analysis, parvovirus B19, influenza, CMV and Epstein-Barr virus appeared linked to several top co-occurrence clusters. Because HLA typing was unavailable for some donors at each locus, only the typed subset was used in association tests. V-gene and J-gene trimming of TCR beta chains was associated with a missense DCLRE1C variant in a later genetic analysis, and the association was replicated in an independent cohort. A later analysis associated around 16,000 TCR beta sequences with specific HLA alleles at a false discovery rate of 0.05. Correlated functional status among segregating V segments might reflect linkage disequilibrium, but an unknown experimental factor could not be ruled out. A further reported finding was that TCR beta sequences accurately predicted the HLA-A and HLA-B alleles for most subjects in the first cohort.

Preparation of the library involved the immunoSEQ multiplex PCR assay. For the multiplex PCR, a mixture combining 60 forward primers for TCR Vbeta segments and 13 reverse primers for TCR Jbeta segments was used. The CDR3 region of rearranged TCR beta genes was amplified from genomic DNA by a multiplex PCR assay. On the Illumina HiSeq System, the amplified TCR beta libraries were sequenced as 87-base-pair reads. The authors' pipeline ran thus. Across the 500 to 700 repertoires, a later analysis counted approximately 83 million unique TCR beta chains, some 11 million of which were shared by at least two donors. A nearest-neighbor algorithm error-corrected the raw reads and collapsed the reads into unique sequences, merging closely related sequences to remove PCR and sequencing errors. CDR3 sequences were aligned to IMGT reference sequences to assign V, D and J gene segments. For a sequence to be retained, a match of at least six nucleotides was required to both a V gene segment and a J gene segment. A rearrangement counted as productive if the CDR3 had no stop codons and remained in frame with V and J, and every other rearrangement counted as non-productive. Following IMGT convention, CDR3 was defined as the stretch from the second conserved V-encoded cysteine to the conserved J-encoded phenylalanine. Sequences without an unambiguous match to a single V gene segment were excluded from the earlier analysis of a few hundred of the donors. In an earlier analysis of some 590 of the donors, a V segment was called functional when productive rearrangements were above 56.7%, and segregating when the standard deviation between donors exceeded 5%. To diagnose cytomegalovirus status from the catalog of TCR beta chain sequences, a statistical classification framework was built. In a later analysis, V and J genes were assigned by comparing TCR nucleotide sequences against IMGT/GENE-DB human TR gene sequences. Using the TCRdist pipeline, a later analysis assigned CDR3 sequences along with most-parsimonious VDJ recombination scenarios. In a later analysis, every TCR beta chain was defined by the combination of its CDR3 amino acid sequence and its V-gene family, and reads without a unique V-gene family were dropped. To address suspected cross-contamination and a sequencing artifact, a later analysis removed some 620 highly shared, low-generation-probability nucleotide sequences. For each public chain, a later analysis derived a clonal expansion index from normalized ranks of inferred template counts within each repertoire. Generation probabilities in a later analysis came from a VDJ recombination model fitted to out-of-frame rearrangements, and those results were checked against IGoR. In a later analysis, hypergeometric tests were used to score TCR-TCR, TCR-HLA and TCR-CMV co-occurrence, with a repertoire-size bias correction applied to TCR pairs. In a later analysis, false discovery rates were estimated by permuting HLA or CMV assignments 20 times. In a later analysis, co-occurring TCRs were grouped using DBSCAN, and TCRdist sequence similarity was added for clustering within HLA-allele-positive subsets. Repertoires with fewer than 30,000 or more than 120,000 public chains, plus five repertoires with anomalous nucleotide sharing, were excluded from co-occurrence clustering. Held by TCRdb, this immuneACCESS table contains in-frame sequences only and omits some clones. Under half of the omission traces to an unresolved V gene where checked; the cause of the rest is unknown. V, J and clone size were drawn from that table, and D and trimming were deduced from the DNA. This sample lists about 150,000 clones; over 8% were detected once. 1.8% of the sample is in the top ten clones.

The chain is made from TRBV14 and TRBJ2-1; the central 9 bases match TRBD2. The receptor was derived from a male donor in good health and CMV-seronegative. Material for sequencing was PBMCs. The CDR3 region has the sequence CASSHAGGLYNEQFF. The nucleotide sequence is TGTGCCAGCAGCCATGCGGGAGGGCTCTACAATGAGCAGTTCTTC.